This T cell receptor beta chain is drawn from a study of T cell changes during pregnancy in multiple sclerosis (dated by TCRdb to the late 2010s). Broadly, across the study: The study examined how the T cell repertoire changed over the course of pregnancy in women with multiple sclerosis.

On this clone: It lacks a known antigen. The record has no base qualities; no much larger clone is one base away.

Libraries were made using the immunoSEQ multiplex PCR assay. Not all clones reach the TCRdb copy of this immuneACCESS table, which keeps in-frame sequences only. Checked studies attribute under half of the gap to unresolved V genes and leave the rest unexplained. This sample gives over 90,000 clones in total; under 95% of them show up just once. 0.9% to 0.95% of the sample is in the top ten clones. The sample in question was peripheral blood, obtained before pregnancy. The receptor's source is a female donor with multiple sclerosis, enrolled in a pregnancy study.

CDR3 loop: CASSLDSGGMQNSPLHF. The nucleotides are TGTGCCAGCAGCCTGGACTCTGGTGGGATGCAGAATTCACCCCTCCACTTT. The chain is made from TRBV4-2 and TRBJ1-6; the D gene lacks a confident call. Via the germline V gene, CDR1 is LGHNA and CDR2 YNFKEQ. At the junction V is shortened by 4 bases and J by 7 bases, with 20 bases in between. The CDR3 has 17 amino acids, counting the end cysteine and phenylalanine. CDR3 DNA is the only sequence kept; it has 51 bases, read in frame from the first base.